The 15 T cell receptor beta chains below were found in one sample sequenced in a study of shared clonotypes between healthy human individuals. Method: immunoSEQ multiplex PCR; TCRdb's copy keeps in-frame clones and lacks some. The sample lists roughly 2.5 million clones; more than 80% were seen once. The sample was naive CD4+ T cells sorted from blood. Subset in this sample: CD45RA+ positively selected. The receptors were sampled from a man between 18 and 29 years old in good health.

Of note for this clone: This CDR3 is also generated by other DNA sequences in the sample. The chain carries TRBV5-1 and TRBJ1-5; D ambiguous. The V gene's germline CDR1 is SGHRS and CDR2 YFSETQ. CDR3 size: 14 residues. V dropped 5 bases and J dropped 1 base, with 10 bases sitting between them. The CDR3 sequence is CASSPDGSNQPQHF. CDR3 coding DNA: TGCGCCAGCAGTCCTGACGGAAGCAATCAGCCCCAGCATTTT.

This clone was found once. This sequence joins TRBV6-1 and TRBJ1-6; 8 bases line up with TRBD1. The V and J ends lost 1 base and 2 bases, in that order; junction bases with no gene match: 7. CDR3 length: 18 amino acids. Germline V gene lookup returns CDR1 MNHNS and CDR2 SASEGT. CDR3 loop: CASSEGQGAGTYNSPLHF. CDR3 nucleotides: TGTGCCAGCAGTGAAGGTCAGGGGGCAGGAACCTATAATTCACCCCTCCACTTT.

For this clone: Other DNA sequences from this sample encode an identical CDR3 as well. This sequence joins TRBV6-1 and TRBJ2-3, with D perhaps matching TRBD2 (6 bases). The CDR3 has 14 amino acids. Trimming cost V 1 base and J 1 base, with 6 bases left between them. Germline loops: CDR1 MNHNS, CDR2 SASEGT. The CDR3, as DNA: TGTGCCAGCAGTGAAGGCGGGGGCACAGATACGCAGTATTTT. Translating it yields CASSEGGGTDTQYF.

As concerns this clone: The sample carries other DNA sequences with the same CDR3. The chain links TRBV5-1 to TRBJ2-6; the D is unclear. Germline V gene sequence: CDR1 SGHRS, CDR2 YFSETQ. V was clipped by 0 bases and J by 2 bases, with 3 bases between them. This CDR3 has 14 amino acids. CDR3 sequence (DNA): TGCGCCAGCAGCTTGGAGACTGGGGCCAACGTCCTGACTTTC. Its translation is CASSLETGANVLTF.

CDR3 nucleotide sequence: TGTGCCAGCAGCTTGGTCGGGGGGCCAGTGTACCAAGAGACCCAGTACTTC. Its translation: CASSLVGGPVYQETQYF. V is TRBV5-4 and J is TRBJ2-5, with D perhaps matching TRBD2 (7 bases). The germline V and J ends were trimmed by 0 bases and 0 bases, with 15 bases remaining between them. The CDR3 has 17 residues. Germline V gene sequence: CDR1 SGHNT, CDR2 YYREEE (reference sequence).

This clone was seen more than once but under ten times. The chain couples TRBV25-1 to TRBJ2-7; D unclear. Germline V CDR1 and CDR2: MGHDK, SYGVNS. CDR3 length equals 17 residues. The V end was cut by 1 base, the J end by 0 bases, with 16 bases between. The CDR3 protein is CASSELVEIPASYEQYF. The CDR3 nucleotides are TGTGCCAGCAGTGAATTAGTTGAGATACCGGCCTCCTACGAGCAGTACTTC.

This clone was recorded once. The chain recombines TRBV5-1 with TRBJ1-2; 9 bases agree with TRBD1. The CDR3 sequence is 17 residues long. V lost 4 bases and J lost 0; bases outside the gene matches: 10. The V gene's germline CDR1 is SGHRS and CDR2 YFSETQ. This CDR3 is CASSPLGDRATNYGYTF. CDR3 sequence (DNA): TGCGCCAGCAGCCCCTTGGGGGACAGGGCGACTAACTATGGCTACACCTTC.

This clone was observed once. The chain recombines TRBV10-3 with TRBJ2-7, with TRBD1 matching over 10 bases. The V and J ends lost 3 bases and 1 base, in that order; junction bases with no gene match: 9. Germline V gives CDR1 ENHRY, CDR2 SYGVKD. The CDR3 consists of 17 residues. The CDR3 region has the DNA TGTGCCATCAGTGAATCGGGACAGGGGTTCGGGTCCTACGAGCAGTACTTC. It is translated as CAISESGQGFGSYEQYF.

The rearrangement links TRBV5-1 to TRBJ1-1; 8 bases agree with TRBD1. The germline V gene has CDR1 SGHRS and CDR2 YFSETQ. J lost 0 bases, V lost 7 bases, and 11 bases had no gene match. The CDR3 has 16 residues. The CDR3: CASGQGATAMNTEAFF. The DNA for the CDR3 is TGCGCCAGCGGGCAGGGGGCTACTGCCATGAACACTGAAGCTTTCTTT. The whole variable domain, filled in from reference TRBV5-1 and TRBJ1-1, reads KAGVTQTPRYLIKTRGQQVTLSCSPISGHRSVSWYQQTPGQGLQFLFEYFSETQRNKGNFPGRFSGRQFSNSRSEMNVSTLELGDSALYLCASGQGATAMNTEAFFGQGTRLTVV.

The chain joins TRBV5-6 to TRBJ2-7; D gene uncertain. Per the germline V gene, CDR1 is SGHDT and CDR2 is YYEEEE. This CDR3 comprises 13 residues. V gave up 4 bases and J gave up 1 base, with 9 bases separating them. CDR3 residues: CASSRRNSYEQYF. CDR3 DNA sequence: TGTGCCAGCAGCCGGCGGAATTCCTACGAGCAGTACTTC.

The CDR3 loop reads CASSLGRADSGNTIYF. CDR3 in DNA: TGCGCCAGCAGCTTGGGAAGGGCCGACTCTGGAAACACCATATATTTT. The J gene is TRBJ1-3, the V gene TRBV5-1, with D unclear. Looked up from germline, CDR1 is SGHRS and CDR2 is YFSETQ. Trimming removed 0 bases from V and 0 bases from J, with 10 bases in between. This CDR3 has 16 amino acids.

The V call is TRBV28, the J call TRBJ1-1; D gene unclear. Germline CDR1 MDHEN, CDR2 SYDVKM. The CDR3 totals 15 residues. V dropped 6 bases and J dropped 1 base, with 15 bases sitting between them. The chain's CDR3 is CASSDSVGKNTEAFF. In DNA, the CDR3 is TGTGCCAGCAGCGACTCCGTGGGAAAGAACACTGAAGCTTTCTTT.

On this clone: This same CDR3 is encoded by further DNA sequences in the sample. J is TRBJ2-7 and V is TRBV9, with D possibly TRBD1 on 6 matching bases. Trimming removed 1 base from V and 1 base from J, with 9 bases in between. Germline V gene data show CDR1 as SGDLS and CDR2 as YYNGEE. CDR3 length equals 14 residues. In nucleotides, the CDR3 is TGTGCCAGCAGCGTACAGGGGACGTCCTACGAGCAGTACTTC. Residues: CASSVQGTSYEQYF.

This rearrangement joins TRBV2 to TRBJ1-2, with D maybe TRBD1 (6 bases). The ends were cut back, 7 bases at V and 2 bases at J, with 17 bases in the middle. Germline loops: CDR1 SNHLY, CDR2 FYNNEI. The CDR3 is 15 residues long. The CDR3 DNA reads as TGTGCCAGCACCCCCGGGACATGGGAAAACTATGGCTACACCTTC. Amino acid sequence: CASTPGTWENYGYTF.

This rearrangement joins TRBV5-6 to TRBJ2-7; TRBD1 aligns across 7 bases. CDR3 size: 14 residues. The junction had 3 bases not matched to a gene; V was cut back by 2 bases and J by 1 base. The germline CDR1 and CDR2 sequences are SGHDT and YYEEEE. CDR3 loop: CASSFPGQSYEQYF. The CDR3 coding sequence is TGTGCCAGCAGCTTCCCGGGACAGTCCTACGAGCAGTACTTC.